Following are 26 T cell receptor beta chains from one sample sequenced in a study of blood T cell repertoires in COVID-19. Generated by immunoSEQ multiplex PCR, the TCRdb table keeps only in-frame clones and is missing some. The profile covers 12,000 or so clones, with approximately 70% appearing a single time and roughly a tenth taken by the ten largest. What was sequenced was peripheral blood. These receptors all come from a man in his sixties with COVID-19, enrolled during active disease.

The genes are TRBV3-1 (or the pseudogene TRBV3-2) and TRBJ1-1; D remains ambiguous. V lost 1 base to trimming and J lost 11 bases, with 11 bases between them. The germline gives CDR1 LGHDT, CDR2 YNNKEL (reference sequence). The CDR3 is 12 amino acids. The CDR3 nucleotides read TGTGCCAGCAGCCAAGGGGCAGTCGCGGCTTTCTTT. Protein product: CASSQGAVAAFF.

Comments on this clone: One junction end does not reproduce the germline sequence, and a read error may be involved. The chain uses TRBV6-1 and TRBJ2-7; D is ambiguous. From germline, CDR1 is MNHNS and CDR2 SASEGT. CDR3 size: 13 residues. Here the CDR3 DNA reads TGTGCCAGCAGTTCCCTCGAGAGAGGCCCCTCAGACTTC. As protein: CASSSLERGPSDF.

The chain combines TRBV16 with TRBJ1-5; D ambiguous. CDR1 KGHSY and CDR2 FQNENV come from the germline V gene. Trimming left V 3 bases short and J 4 bases short, with 13 bases between. The CDR3 consists of 15 residues. CDR3 residues: CASSHPWTENQPQHF. CDR3 in DNA: TGTGCCAGCAGCCACCCTTGGACTGAGAATCAGCCCCAGCATTTT.

This chain's CDR3 is CSVDNRGRSEAFF. The CDR3 DNA sequence: TGCAGCGTAGACAACAGGGGAAGGTCTGAAGCTTTCTTT. The J gene is TRBJ1-1, the V gene TRBV29-1; 7 nucleotides match TRBD1. V lost 6 bases, J lost 6 bases, and 10 bases stayed unmatched. The germline V gene has CDR1 SQVTM and CDR2 ANQGSEA. The CDR3 totals 13 residues.

The gene calls are TRBV15 and TRBJ1-1, with D uncertain. Trimming removed 0 bases at V and 0 bases at J, with 11 bases between. Germline CDR1 is LNHNV and CDR2 is YYDKDF (reference sequence). CDR3 size: 16 residues. DNA of the CDR3: TGTGCCACCAGCAGAGATTATAACAGCCTGAACACTGAAGCTTTCTTT. Encoded protein: CATSRDYNSLNTEAFF.

The chain has TRBV5-1 and TRBJ2-5, with 14 bases fitting TRBD2. Germline V gene lookup returns CDR1 SGHRS and CDR2 YFSETQ. Losses at the gene ends were 2 bases for V and 4 bases for J; bases not matched to a gene: 4. This CDR3 is 16 amino acids long. The CDR3 DNA reads TGCGCCAGCAGCTTCCGACTAGCGGGGGGGCTAGAGACCCAGTACTTC. It codes for CASSFRLAGGLETQYF.

This clone was seen only a few times. The chain recombines TRBV2 with TRBJ2-3; 9 nucleotides agree with TRBD1. Germline V CDR1 and CDR2: SNHLY, FYNNEI. There are 16 residues in the CDR3. With V trimmed by 6 bases and J by 2 bases, 9 bases remained unmatched. The CDR3 DNA sequence: TGTGCCAGCAGAGACAACAGGGGGCATAACACAGATACGCAGTATTTT. The encoded protein is CASRDNRGHNTDTQYF.

This chain uses TRBV5-4 with TRBJ1-3, with D perhaps matching TRBD1 (5 bases). V was cut by 5 bases and J by 1 base, with 13 bases left in between. In germline, CDR1 is SGHNT, CDR2 YYREEE (reference sequence). CDR3 size: 15 residues. The CDR3 DNA sequence: TGTGCCAGCAGGGGGGGGGTAGGATCTGGAAACACCATATATTTT. The encoded protein is CASRGGVGSGNTIYF.

The chain joins TRBV5-4 to TRBJ2-7; D is perhaps TRBD1 (6 bases). This CDR3 has 14 residues. Trimming took off 0 bases at V and 0 bases at J, with 7 bases between the two ends. The germline CDR1 and CDR2 sequences are SGHNT and YYREEE (reference sequence). The CDR3 sequence: CASSLEGVSYEQYF. The CDR3, as DNA: TGTGCCAGCAGCTTGGAGGGGGTCTCCTACGAGCAGTACTTC.

This clone was detected only a few times. The V and J genes are TRBV6-5 and TRBJ1-2; a possible D gene is TRBD1 (6 bases). The CDR3 totals 13 residues. Germline V lookup: CDR1 MNHEY, CDR2 SVGAGI. V lost 5 bases to trimming and J lost 8 bases, with 15 bases between them. The CDR3, as DNA: TGTGCCAGCAGTCAGGACAGCTTAGGAGGCTACACCTTC. This gives the protein CASSQDSLGGYTF.

This clone showed up just once. The rearrangement uses TRBV19 and TRBJ1-5, with TRBD1 matching 7 bases. Germline CDR1 is LNHDA and CDR2 is SQIVND (reference sequence). This CDR3 region has 16 residues. Trimming took 1 base from V and 5 from J; bases not matched to a gene: 8. CDR3 nucleotide sequence: TGTGCCAGTAGTATAGGAAGGGGGCGCCAGGATCAGCCCCAGCATTTT. Amino acid sequence: CASSIGRGRQDQPQHF.

The rearrangement joins TRBV2 to TRBJ2-1; 8 bases agree with TRBD2. The ends lost 6 bases at V and 13 bases at J; junction bases unmatched: 8. This CDR3 comprises 12 residues. Germline CDR1 SNHLY, CDR2 FYNNEI. CDR3 sequence (DNA): TGTGCCAGCAGCGATATACTAGCGGCTCAGTTCTTC. Amino acids: CASSDILAAQFF.

The chain is built from TRBV11-2 and TRBJ2-7, with 8 nucleotides matching TRBD1. Germline-derived CDR1 and CDR2 are SGHAT and FQNNGV. The CDR3 consists of 14 residues. V was clipped by 1 base and J by 5 bases; unmatched bases: 4. CDR3 DNA: TGTGCCAGCAGCTTAGGGACAGGGTGGAACGAGCAGTACGTC. It specifies CASSLGTGWNEQYV.

The genes are TRBV7-8 and TRBJ1-5; TRBD1 aligns across 9 bases. CDR3 length: 17 amino acids. Looked up from germline, CDR1 is SGHVS and CDR2 is FQNEAQ. The J segment lost 7 bases and the V segment lost 1 base, leaving 11 bases of the junction unmatched. The CDR3 nucleotides read TGTGCCAGCAGCTTAGAGCCCAAGGGACAGGGAAGCCAGCCCCAGCATTTT. It translates to CASSLEPKGQGSQPQHF.

This chain uses TRBV6-2 or TRBV6-3 with TRBJ2-3, with D hard to call. CDR1 and CDR2 from the germline V gene are MNHEY and SVGEGT. V was clipped by 6 bases and J by 4 bases, with 8 bases between them. The CDR3 is 12 amino acids. For the CDR3, the DNA is TGTGCCAGCAGCCCTCGGGCAGATACGCAGTATTTT. Protein: CASSPRADTQYF.

J is TRBJ2-5 and V is TRBV6-2 or TRBV6-3; the D gene is possibly TRBD2 (7 bases). Between the trimmed V and J ends, which lost 6 bases and 5 bases, there was a span of 19 bases. Per germline, CDR1 MNHEY and CDR2 SVGEGT. This CDR3 has 15 amino acids. In DNA, the CDR3 is TGTGCCAGCAGCCTCCCCGGGGGGCGCGATGAGACCCAGTACTTC. The encoded protein is CASSLPGGRDETQYF.

The chain employs TRBV5-1 and TRBJ2-7; weak D call: TRBD2 (5 bases). The CDR3 spans 15 residues. The germline gives CDR1 SGHRS, CDR2 YFSETQ. V was pared by 0 bases and J by 3 bases, with 13 bases between. This CDR3 is CASSLAGGLFYEQYF. The CDR3, as DNA: TGCGCCAGCAGCTTGGCCGGAGGACTCTTCTACGAGCAGTACTTC.

This clone is large within its sample. The chain couples TRBV5-6 to TRBJ1-2; possibly TRBD1 for D (5 bases). Germline V gives CDR1 SGHDT, CDR2 YYEEEE. V lost 4 bases and J 4 bases, leaving 11 bases between the germline ends. CDR3 length equals 13 residues. CDR3 in DNA: TGTGCCAGCAGCCTTGACAGTCCCTATGGCTACACCTTC. This gives the protein CASSLDSPYGYTF.

V gene TRBV16 combines with J gene TRBJ2-4, with 8 bases aligning to TRBD2. Germline CDR1 and CDR2: KGHSY and FQNENV. This CDR3 has 16 amino acids. V gave up 4 bases and J gave up 6 bases; unmatched junction bases: 11. CDR3: CASSLQTGGPRNIQYF. DNA of the CDR3: TGTGCCAGCAGCCTCCAGACGGGAGGGCCGAGAAACATTCAGTACTTC.

This chain links TRBV6-6 with TRBJ1-5; D is unclear. V shed 7 bases and J shed 1 base, with 11 bases lying between them. Germline assignment: CDR1 MNHNY and CDR2 SVGAGI (reference sequence). This CDR3 comprises 14 residues. The DNA of the CDR3 is TGTGCCAGCAATCAGAGGATAAGCAATCAGCCCCAGCATTTT. This sequence encodes CASNQRISNQPQHF.

This clone has just a few counts. The chain carries TRBV13 and TRBJ2-2, with D tentatively TRBD1 (5 bases). This CDR3 contains 14 residues. V was trimmed by 6 bases and J by 3 bases, leaving 11 bases between them. The V gene's germline CDR1 is PRHDT and CDR2 FYEKMQ (reference sequence). The CDR3 protein is CASRKARDTGELFF. The DNA for the CDR3 is TGTGCCAGCAGAAAGGCCAGGGACACCGGGGAGCTGTTTTTT.

The chain joins TRBV30 to TRBJ2-1, with TRBD2 as a possible D gene (6 bases). The germline V gene has CDR1 GTSNPN and CDR2 SVGIG (reference sequence). The CDR3 runs 13 residues. Deletions cut 3 bases from V and 2 bases from J, with 8 bases between. The CDR3 protein is CAWRGGTYNEQFF. CDR3 bases: TGTGCCTGGAGAGGAGGGACCTACAATGAGCAGTTCTTC.

This clone was picked up a small number of times. The rearrangement links TRBV19 to TRBJ1-6; D remains ambiguous. Germline CDR1 is LNHDA and CDR2 is SQIVND (reference sequence). The CDR3 covers 14 residues. V lost 7 bases and J 1 base, leaving 8 bases between the germline ends. The CDR3 nucleotides read TGTGCCAGTAACGGGAATTCCTATAATTCACCCCTCCACTTT. Translation gives CASNGNSYNSPLHF.

The chain has TRBV27 and TRBJ2-3; 9 bases agree with TRBD2. The V and J ends lost 10 bases and 1 base, in that order; junction bases with no gene match: 6. The CDR3 contains 14 residues. Germline loops: CDR1 MNHEY, CDR2 SMNVEV (reference sequence). CDR3 in amino acids: CATQTSGRTDTQYF. The CDR3 DNA follows: TGTGCCACCCAGACTAGCGGCCGCACAGATACGCAGTATTTT.

A single count supports this clone. V is TRBV12-5 and J is TRBJ2-5; D possibly corresponds to TRBD1 (6 bases). The CDR3 covers 14 residues. In germline, CDR1 is LGHNT, CDR2 FRNRAP. V lost 1 base to trimming and J lost 1 base, with 7 bases between them. The CDR3 nucleotides read TGTGCTAGTGGTTTGGGGACAGCCCAAGAGACCCAGTACTTC. It is translated as CASGLGTAQETQYF.

The genes are TRBV19 and TRBJ2-1; 10 bases agree with TRBD1. Germline assignment: CDR1 LNHDA and CDR2 SQIVND (reference sequence). There are 17 residues in the CDR3. Trimming removed 5 bases from V and 3 bases from J; junction bases left unmatched: 10. CDR3 sequence: CASSPIPTGGSYNEQFF. CDR3 bases: TGTGCCAGTAGTCCAATTCCGACAGGGGGCAGCTACAATGAGCAGTTCTTC.